This T cell receptor (beta chain) derives from a study of shared clonotypes between healthy human individuals. The CDR3 is made up of 16 amino acids. V was clipped by 0 bases and J by 2 bases, with 13 bases between them. CDR1 is LNHNV and CDR2 is YYDKDF in the germline V gene (reference sequence). Clones were sequenced by immunoSEQ multiplex PCR, and TCRdb holds only the in-frame ones, with some missing. Here the sample spans about half a million clones, about 85% being singletons. Sample: PBMCs. This chain joins TRBV15 and TRBJ2-5; D unresolved. The sequence derives from a woman aged 35 to 49 in good health. Some clones in this sample may be carry-over from other donors' samples. The CDR3 bases are TGTGCCACCAGCAGAGATGCGCTAGATGGGCAAGAGACCCAGTACTTC. Encoded protein: CATSRDALDGQETQYF.